A single sample is the source of the 18 T cell receptor beta chains below, sequenced in a study of radiation and T cells in renal cell carcinoma. The time point here: blood 4 weeks post-SBRT, at nephrectomy. The treatment here: 15 Gy SBRT to primary tumor, nephrectomy 4 weeks later. Sequencing was performed with immunoSEQ multiplex PCR; in TCRdb, only in-frame clones are kept and a portion is missing. The sample includes around 29,000 clones, over 75% of them seen just once. The sample was blood, taken from a patient whose treatment included radiotherapy and nephrectomy. These receptors were taken from a man aged 55 to 70 with renal cell carcinoma.

This clone is a singleton in its sample. The chain couples TRBV10-2 to TRBJ1-3; D call uncertain. The CDR3 is 13 amino acids. Trimming removed 5 bases from V and 4 bases from J, with 9 bases in between. Germline V gene data show CDR1 as WSHSY and CDR2 as SAAADI. The CDR3 DNA reads TGCGCCAGCAGTTTCACAGCAGGAAACACCATATATTTT. The encoded protein is CASSFTAGNTIYF.

This chain joins TRBV7-2 and TRBJ1-1; D not certain. The germline V gene has CDR1 SGHTA and CDR2 FQGNSA. Trimming stripped 5 bases from V and 3 bases from J, with 13 bases between. CDR3 length equals 14 residues. CDR3 sequence reads: CASSPIVSYTEAFF. CDR3 in DNA: TGTGCCAGCAGCCCAATCGTGAGTTACACTGAAGCTTTCTTT.

The J gene is TRBJ1-5, the V gene TRBV10-3; 8 bases agree with TRBD1. Unmatched junction bases numbered 7, after V lost 3 bases and J lost 6 bases. CDR3 length: 15 amino acids. Germline values: CDR1 ENHRY, CDR2 SYGVKD. CDR3 sequence: CAISDGQGLAQPQHF. In DNA, the CDR3 is TGTGCCATCAGTGACGGACAGGGCTTGGCTCAGCCCCAGCATTTT.

J is TRBJ1-6 and V is TRBV7-9; 9 bases line up with TRBD1. The CDR3 consists of 17 residues. Unmatched junction bases numbered 14, after V lost 0 bases and J lost 14 bases. Germline V gene sequence: CDR1 SEHNR, CDR2 FQNEAQ (reference sequence). CDR3: CASSLARDREGRATLHF. The CDR3 DNA reads as TGTGCCAGCAGCTTAGCTCGGGACAGGGAGGGCAGGGCGACCCTCCACTTT.

This clone has only one observation. The rearrangement links TRBV7-9 to TRBJ2-5; no firm D call. Per the germline V gene, CDR1 is SEHNR and CDR2 is FQNEAQ (reference sequence). Trimming removed 1 base from V and 5 bases from J, with 11 bases in between. CDR3 length: 14 residues. CDR3: CASSLGLRRETQYF. The CDR3 region has the DNA TGTGCCAGCAGCTTAGGGCTGAGGCGGGAGACCCAGTACTTC.

V is TRBV18 and J is TRBJ2-6; D remains unclear. The length of the CDR3 is 15 residues. V lost 6 bases and J 0 bases, leaving 9 bases between the germline ends. Per the germline V gene, CDR1 is KGHSH and CDR2 is LQKENI. The chain's CDR3 is CASSPKFSGANVLTF. DNA for the CDR3: TGTGCCAGCTCTCCTAAATTCTCTGGGGCCAACGTCCTGACTTTC.

The chain combines TRBV18 with TRBJ1-1; D is undetermined. CDR3 length: 14 amino acids. Between the trimmed V and J ends, which lost 2 bases and 1 base, there was a span of 8 bases. Germline V gene sequence: CDR1 KGHSH, CDR2 LQKENI. The CDR3 DNA follows: TGTGCCAGCTCACCAATGTGGGCGAACACTGAAGCTTTCTTT. Translating gives CASSPMWANTEAFF.

The chain combines TRBV11-2 with TRBJ2-5, with D possibly being TRBD1 (6 bases). V was cut by 5 bases and J by 14 bases, with 21 bases left in between. The CDR3 spans 13 residues. Germline CDR1 is SGHAT and CDR2 is FQNNGV. The CDR3 sequence is CASSMDSQGKYYF. The CDR3 DNA reads TGTGCCAGCAGCATGGACAGTCAGGGGAAGTATTACTTC.

The rearrangement uses TRBV19 and TRBJ1-1; 7 bases fit TRBD1. The trim removed 4 bases at V and 0 bases at J, leaving 5 bases unmatched. There are 15 residues in the CDR3. The germline V gene has CDR1 LNHDA and CDR2 SQIVND (reference sequence). The CDR3 here is CASSKTGVLNTEAFF. Written as DNA, the CDR3 is TGTGCCAGTAGTAAAACAGGGGTGCTGAACACTGAAGCTTTCTTT.

This chain joins TRBV30 and TRBJ1-2; the D is unclear. Per the germline V gene, CDR1 is GTSNPN and CDR2 is SVGIG (reference sequence). The CDR3 runs 11 residues. Trimming removed 5 bases at V and 8 bases at J, with 12 bases between. Written as DNA, the CDR3 is TGTGCCTGGCTAAGCCTGGGGGGCTACACCTTC. Its translation is CAWLSLGGYTF.

V gene TRBV18 combines with J gene TRBJ1-4, with 7 bases that match TRBD1. Germline assignment: CDR1 KGHSH and CDR2 LQKENI. There are 14 residues in the CDR3. V lost 5 bases to trimming and J lost 2 bases; unmatched junction nucleotides: 2. CDR3 sequence: CASSDRVTNEKLFF. In DNA form, the CDR3 reads TGTGCCAGCTCAGACAGGGTGACTAATGAAAAACTGTTTTTT.

CDR3 sequence: CASSSEQGDTQYF. CDR3 bases: TGTGCCAGCAGCTCAGAACAGGGTGATACGCAGTATTTT. V and J are TRBV7-2 and TRBJ2-3; TRBD1 is a possible D gene (6 bases). CDR3 size: 13 residues. Looked up from germline, CDR1 is SGHTA and CDR2 is FQGNSA. Trimming removed 4 bases from V and 6 bases from J, with 11 bases in between.

This sequence joins TRBV7-2 and TRBJ2-7; no reliable D call. Germline V gene data show CDR1 as SGHTA and CDR2 as FQGNSA. V was trimmed by 2 bases and J by 2 bases, leaving 7 bases between them. This CDR3 region has 13 residues. CDR3 protein: CASSLYAAYEQYF. The DNA for the CDR3 is TGTGCCAGCAGCTTATACGCGGCCTACGAGCAGTACTTC.

The chain combines TRBV18 with TRBJ2-3; unclear D gene. Germline CDR1 KGHSH, CDR2 LQKENI. The CDR3 is 13 residues long. The V end lost 0 bases, the J end lost 2 bases, and 3 bases lay between the germline ends. The chain's CDR3 is CASSPPPTDTQYF. CDR3 coding DNA: TGTGCCAGCTCACCACCGCCCACAGATACGCAGTATTTT. Full variable domain (rest looked up from reference TRBV18 and TRBJ2-3): NAGVMQNPRHLVRRRGQEARLRCSPMKGHSHVYWYRQLPEEGLKFMVYLQKENIIDESGMPKERFSAEFPKEGPSILRIQQVVRGDSAAYFCASSPPPTDTQYFGPGTRLTVL.

V and J are TRBV5-4 and TRBJ1-1; 8 bases agree with TRBD1. With V trimmed by 2 bases and J by 5 bases, 2 bases remained unmatched. This CDR3 spans 13 amino acids. CDR1 is SGHNT, CDR2 YYREEE, per germline (reference sequence). The CDR3 loop is CASSLQGGTEAFF. As DNA, the CDR3 is TGTGCCAGCAGCTTACAGGGGGGGACTGAAGCTTTCTTT.

The chain combines TRBV18 with TRBJ1-1; 8 positions match TRBD1. CDR3 size: 14 residues. Per the germline V gene, CDR1 is KGHSH and CDR2 is LQKENI. The V segment lost 4 bases and the J segment 10 bases; nucleotides outside the gene matches: 11. CDR3: CASSLSDRVAGAFF. CDR3 sequence (DNA): TGTGCCAGCTCACTTTCGGACAGGGTTGCCGGAGCTTTCTTT. Supplemented by reference TRBV18 and TRBJ1-1, the full variable domain reads NAGVMQNPRHLVRRRGQEARLRCSPMKGHSHVYWYRQLPEEGLKFMVYLQKENIIDESGMPKERFSAEFPKEGPSILRIQQVVRGDSAAYFCASSLSDRVAGAFFGQGTRLTVV.

This clone was observed at least ten times. The chain combines TRBV29-1 with TRBJ1-1, with TRBD1 as a possible D gene (6 bases). V lost 4 bases and J 2 bases, leaving 14 bases between the germline ends. The CDR3 is 14 residues long. From germline, CDR1 is SQVTM and CDR2 ANQGSEA. In DNA form, the CDR3 reads TGCAGCGTTGGCGGACAGCAAATAAACACTGAAGCTTTCTTT. It is translated as CSVGGQQINTEAFF. The variable domain in full, completed from reference TRBV29-1 and TRBJ1-1, reads SAVISQKPSRDICQRGTSLTIQCQVDSQVTMMFWYRQQPGQSLTLIATANQGSEATYESGFVIDKFPISRPNLTFSTLTVSNMSPEDSSIYLCSVGGQQINTEAFFGQGTRLTVV.

This chain uses TRBV7-9 with TRBJ2-7; 7 nucleotides match TRBD2. V was clipped by 5 bases and J by 1 base; unmatched bases: 20. CDR1 is SEHNR, CDR2 FQNEAQ, per germline (reference sequence). The CDR3 covers 19 residues. The DNA for the CDR3 is TGTGCCAGCAGCCCCAAAGAGGGGTTTCGGCGGGAGTCGTCCTACGAGCAGTACTTC. The encoded protein is CASSPKEGFRRESSYEQYF.